Given below is one T cell receptor (beta chain) in context. These data originate in a study of blood T cell repertoires in COVID-19. The CDR3 runs 19 residues. Germline V gives CDR1 LNHNV, CDR2 YYDKDF (reference sequence). The V segment lost 4 bases and the J segment 0 bases; nucleotides outside the gene matches: 8. Original methodology: Reference gene primers were amplified, and this amplification served to estimate nucleated cell counts. Some clones are missing from TCRdb's copy, which holds only in-frame ones; the method was immunoSEQ multiplex PCR. D and trimming were read from the DNA, whereas the V and J calls and clone size are those reported in that table. The table includes 60,000 to 85,000 clones, roughly 90% detected once.

The sample was peripheral blood. V usage is TRBV15 and J usage is TRBJ2-1, with TRBD2 matching over 14 bases. This TCR came from a man aged 50 to 60 with active COVID-19. DNA of the CDR3: TGTGCCACCAGCACCCGACTAGCGGGGGGGCTCGGCTCCTACAATGAGCAGTTCTTC. It specifies CATSTRLAGGLGSYNEQFF.